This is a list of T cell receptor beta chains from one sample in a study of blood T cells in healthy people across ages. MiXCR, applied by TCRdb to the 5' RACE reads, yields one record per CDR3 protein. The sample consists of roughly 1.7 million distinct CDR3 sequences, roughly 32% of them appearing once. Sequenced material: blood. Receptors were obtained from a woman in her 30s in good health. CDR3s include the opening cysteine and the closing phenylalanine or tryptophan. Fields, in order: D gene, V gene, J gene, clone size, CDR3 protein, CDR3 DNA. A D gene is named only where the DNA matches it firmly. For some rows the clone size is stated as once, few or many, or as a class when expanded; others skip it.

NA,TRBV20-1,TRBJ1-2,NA,CSASDSRVYGYTF,TGCAGTGCTAGTGACAGTAGGGTCTATGGCTACACCTTC
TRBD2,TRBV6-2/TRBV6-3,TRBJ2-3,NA,CAGSAWGSGTSTDTQYF,TGTGCCGGCAGCGCCTGGGGGAGCGGGACCAGCACAGATACGCAGTATTTT
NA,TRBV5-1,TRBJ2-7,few,CASSADGLRDDEQYF,TGCGCCAGCAGCGCCGATGGCTTGAGGGATGACGAGCAGTACTTC
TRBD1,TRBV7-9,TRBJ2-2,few,CASTFPGTGDTGELFF,TGTGCCAGCACCTTCCCAGGGACAGGGGACACCGGGGAGCTGTTTTTT
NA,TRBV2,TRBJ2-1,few,CASSEGGGTYNEQFF,TGTGCCAGCAGTGAAGGAGGAGGAACCTACAATGAGCAGTTCTTC
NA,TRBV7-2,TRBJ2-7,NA,CASSSGKIYEQYF,TGTGCCAGCAGCTCAGGCAAGATTTACGAGCAGTACTTC
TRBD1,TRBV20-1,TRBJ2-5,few,CSARRDSPTETQYF,TGCAGTGCTCGAAGGGACAGCCCCACGGAGACCCAGTACTTC
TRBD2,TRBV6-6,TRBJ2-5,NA,CASASGGLAQETQYF,TGTGCCAGCGCCTCCGGGGGACTAGCTCAAGAGACCCAGTACTTC
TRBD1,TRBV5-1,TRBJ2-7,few,CASSLGDRGASYEQYF,TGCGCCAGCAGCTTGGGGGACAGGGGCGCCTCCTACGAGCAGTACTTC
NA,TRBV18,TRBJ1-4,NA,CASSLIVSSEEKLFF,TGTGCCAGCTCCCTTATCGTGTCCTCGGAGGAAAAACTGTTTTTT
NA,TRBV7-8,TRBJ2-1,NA,CASSLPSEVNEQFF,TGTGCCAGCAGCTTACCTAGTGAGGTCAATGAGCAGTTCTTC
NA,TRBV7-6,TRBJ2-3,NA,CASSFHAGQGTDTQYF,TGTGCCAGCAGCTTCCACGCAGGGCAGGGCACAGATACGCAGTATTTT
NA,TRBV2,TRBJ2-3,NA,CATLAPDTQYF,TGTGCCACCCTTGCACCAGATACGCAGTATTTT
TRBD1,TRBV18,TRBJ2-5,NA,CASSPQTGGSETQYF,TGTGCCAGCTCACCGCAGACAGGGGGATCAGAGACCCAGTACTTC
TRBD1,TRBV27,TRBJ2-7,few,CASSLSWGGTGPSEQYF,TGTGCCAGCAGTTTATCATGGGGGGGGACAGGGCCCTCCGAGCAGTACTTC
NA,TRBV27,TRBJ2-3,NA,CASSPLTSTDTQYF,TGTGCCAGCAGTCCCCTGACAAGCACAGATACGCAGTATTTT
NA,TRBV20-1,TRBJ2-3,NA,CSARDWAGSTDTQYF,TGCAGTGCTAGAGATTGGGCGGGAAGCACAGATACGCAGTATTTT
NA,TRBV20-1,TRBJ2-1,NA,CSAALLDEQFF,TGCAGTGCTGCCCTTTTGGATGAGCAGTTCTTC
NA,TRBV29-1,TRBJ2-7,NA,CRVTTGGVYEQYF,TGCCGCGTTACCACAGGGGGGGTCTACGAGCAGTACTTC
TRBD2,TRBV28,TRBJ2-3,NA,CASSLSLTSGRANGTDTQYF,TGTGCCAGCAGTTTATCCCTTACTAGCGGGAGGGCAAACGGCACAGATACGCAGTATTTT
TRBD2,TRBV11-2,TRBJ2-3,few,CASSKRLATDTQYF,TGTGCCAGCAGCAAACGACTAGCAACAGATACGCAGTATTTT
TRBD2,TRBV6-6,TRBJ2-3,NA,CASSPLAGGRYSDTQYF,TGTGCCAGCAGTCCCTTAGCGGGGGGGCGTTATTCAGATACGCAGTATTTT
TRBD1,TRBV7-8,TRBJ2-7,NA,CASSPRDRGLEQYF,TGTGCCAGCAGCCCCCGCGACAGGGGTCTCGAGCAGTACTTC
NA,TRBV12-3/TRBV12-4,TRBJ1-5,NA,CASSFRQNQPQHF,TGTGCCAGCAGTTTCCGACAGAATCAGCCCCAGCATTTT
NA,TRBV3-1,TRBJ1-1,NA,CASSQVPSLNTEAFF,TGTGCCAGCAGCCAAGTGCCCAGCTTGAACACTGAAGCTTTCTTT
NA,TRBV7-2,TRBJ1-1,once,CASTSQGQRNTEAFF,TGTGCCAGCACCAGTCAGGGGCAAAGGAACACTGAAGCTTTCTTT
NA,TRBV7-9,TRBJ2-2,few,CASSKWDTSTGELFF,TGTGCCAGCAGCAAATGGGACACGAGCACCGGGGAGCTGTTTTTT
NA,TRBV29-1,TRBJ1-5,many,CSVAGLVGQPQHF,TGCAGCGTTGCAGGGTTGGTAGGTCAGCCCCAGCATTTT
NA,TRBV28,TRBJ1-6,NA,CAGRETANTGSPLHF,TGTGCCGGCCGCGAGACCGCTAACACGGGGTCACCCCTCCACTTT
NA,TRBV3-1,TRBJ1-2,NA,CASSGQPNYGYTF,TGTGCCAGCAGCGGACAGCCAAACTATGGCTACACCTTC
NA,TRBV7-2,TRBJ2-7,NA,CASSFGPGTNYEQYF,TGTGCCAGCAGCTTTGGGCCGGGGACCAACTACGAGCAGTACTTC
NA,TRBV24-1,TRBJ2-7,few,CATSYRVKDEQYF,TGTGCCACCTCATACAGAGTGAAGGACGAGCAGTACTTC
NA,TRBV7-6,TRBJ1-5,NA,CASSTESGAPRDNQPQHF,TGTGCCAGCAGCACCGAATCGGGCGCCCCTCGCGACAATCAGCCCCAGCATTTT
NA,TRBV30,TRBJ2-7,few,CAWSNRHFEQYF,TGTGCCTGGAGCAATAGACATTTCGAGCAGTACTTC
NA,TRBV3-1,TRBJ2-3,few,CASSQRVLTDTQYF,TGTGCCAGCAGCCAGAGGGTTCTCACAGATACGCAGTATTTT
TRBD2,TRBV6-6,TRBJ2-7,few,CASSYSEGGPNEQYF,TGTGCCAGCAGTTACTCGGAGGGAGGGCCAAACGAGCAGTACTTC
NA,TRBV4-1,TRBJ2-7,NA,CASSHPPGTDHYEQYF,TGCGCCAGCAGCCACCCCCCTGGCACTGACCACTACGAGCAGTACTTC
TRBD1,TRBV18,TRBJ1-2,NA,CASSPSGEQGRGYTF,TGTGCCAGCTCACCAAGTGGGGAACAGGGGCGCGGCTACACCTTC
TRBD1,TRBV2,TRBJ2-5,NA,CANARDRNVRETQYF,TGTGCCAACGCCCGGGACAGGAACGTCCGGGAGACCCAGTACTTC
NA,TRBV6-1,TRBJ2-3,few,CASSPRRGRQGHPDTQYF,TGTGCCAGCAGCCCTCGGAGGGGCCGGCAGGGCCATCCAGATACGCAGTATTTT
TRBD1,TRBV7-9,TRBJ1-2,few,CASSRDREYRYGYTF,TGTGCCAGCAGCCGCGACAGGGAATATCGGTATGGCTACACCTTC
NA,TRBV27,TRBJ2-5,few,CASRGQGLGEETQYF,TGTGCCAGCAGAGGACAGGGACTAGGGGAAGAGACCCAGTACTTC
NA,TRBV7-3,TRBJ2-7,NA,CASSSTRAGDLSYEQYF,TGCGCCAGCAGCTCCACCCGAGCAGGGGATCTAAGTTACGAGCAGTACTTC